The clone carrying this T cell receptor (beta chain) was picked up a small number of times. What it binds is unknown. A much larger clone is a single base away; this may be a read error. Without the conserved terminal phenylalanine or tryptophan, this CDR3 likely stems from a read error. These data belong to a study of breast tumors, draining lymph nodes, adjacent tissues. Study outcomes and limitations: Tumor repertoires ranked between lymph nodes and nontumor tissue in diversity, with V and J gene preferences. Data only fit, rather than demonstrated, lymph node origin of most tumor T cells. Most tumor T cells seemingly derive from lymph node, then expand in tumor. Tumor and nontumor repertoires were significantly more similar in luminal-like than in basal-like breast cancer.

Germline V gives CDR1 SGHVS, CDR2 FNYEAQ. This CDR3 contains 14 residues. V shed 5 bases, J shed 5 bases, and the junction held 2 bases outside the gene matches. Samples came from axillary lymph nodes draining the breast cancer. TCRdb independently ran MiXCR on the multiplex PCR reads; one entry per CDR3 protein. This sample has 290,000 or so distinct CDR3 sequences; more than 30% occur once, and the top ten carry under 1.2%. This TCR was recovered from a female donor with breast cancer. Some clones in this sample may be carry-over from other donors' samples. Material: axillary lymph node tissue. V gene TRBV7-6 combines with J gene TRBJ2-1; 11 nucleotides match TRBD2. CDR3 residues: CASSPGLADNEQFL. Here the CDR3 DNA reads TGTGCCAGCAGCCCGGGACTAGCGGACAATGAGCAGTTCCTC.